This is a list of T cell receptor beta chains from one sample in a study of T cell repertoires in cytomegalovirus infection. These receptors have no known antigen. TCRdb reanalysed the reads using MiXCR and keeps one entry per CDR3 protein. The repertoire holds a few hundred thousand distinct CDR3 sequences, 35% to 50% seen once, with around 46% in the top ten. The material sequenced was cultured PBMCs, taken from culture after CMV antigen stimulation. The receptors were gathered from a human donor in good health (CMV status not recorded). Some clones in this sample may be carry-over from other donors' samples. The conserved cysteine and the conserved F or W are not part of the CDR3 here.

V gene: TRBV7-9; CDR3 protein: ASSLAGQPPY
V gene: TRBV12-3/TRBV12-4; CDR3 protein: ASSRSGSQPQH
V gene: TRBV7-2; CDR3 protein: ASSSFGGSYEQY
V gene: TRBV19; CDR3 protein: ASNLQPQH
V gene: TRBV5-1; CDR3 protein: ASSFGAGPAHLDTQY
V gene: TRBV5-6; CDR3 protein: ASSLLQAQAF
V gene: TRBV7-2; CDR3 protein: ASSLAVEGELF
V gene: TRBV11-2; CDR3 protein: ASSLVEGRGETQY
V gene: TRBV10-3; CDR3 protein: AISPGLAGPEDYEQY
V gene: TRBV4-2; CDR3 protein: ASTKDASSGGAAQETQY
V gene: TRBV6-1; CDR3 protein: ASSEVGGGAINEQF
V gene: TRBV20-1; CDR3 protein: SAPGTRRDIQY
V gene: TRBV6-1; CDR3 protein: ASSFGQGEYGYT
V gene: TRBV5-5; CDR3 protein: ASSLGTSGFLDEQF
V gene: TRBV7-2; CDR3 protein: ASSPDRGPETQY
V gene: TRBV12-5; CDR3 protein: ASALDRHTQY
V gene: TRBV2; CDR3 protein: ASGSPDTGFITEAF
V gene: TRBV12-5; CDR3 protein: ASGWVAGEFVSYNEQF
V gene: TRBV27; CDR3 protein: ASSFLGADYGYT